The clone carrying this T cell receptor (beta chain) was seen just once. Sequencing was performed with immunoSEQ multiplex PCR; in TCRdb, only in-frame clones are kept and a portion is missing. Of roughly 200,000 clones listed, approximately 86% were seen once; the top ten hold about 4.6%. This sample stems from a study of blood T cell repertoires in COVID-19. The CDR3 has 15 amino acids. Trimming removed 11 bases from V and 7 bases from J, with 23 bases in between. Looked up from germline, CDR1 is SNHLY and CDR2 is FYNNEI. The receptor's source is a woman in her 30s who had been exposed to COVID-19. The source material was PBMCs or T cells enriched from blood (not recorded which). The chain links TRBV2 to TRBJ2-2; D may be TRBD2 (7 bases). CDR3 amino acids: CARQVGGGAFGELFF. The CDR3 DNA reads as TGTGCCCGCCAGGTTGGAGGGGGGGCGTTCGGGGAGCTGTTTTTT.